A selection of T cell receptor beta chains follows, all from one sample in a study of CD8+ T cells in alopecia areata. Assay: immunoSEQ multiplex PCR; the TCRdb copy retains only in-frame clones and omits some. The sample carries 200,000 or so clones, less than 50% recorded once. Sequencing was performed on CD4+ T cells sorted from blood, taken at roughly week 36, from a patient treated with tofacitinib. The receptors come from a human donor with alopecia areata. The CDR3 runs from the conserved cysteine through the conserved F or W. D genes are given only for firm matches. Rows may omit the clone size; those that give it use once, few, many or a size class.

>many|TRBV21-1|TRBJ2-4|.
CASSKAAVFGGGAKNIQYF
.
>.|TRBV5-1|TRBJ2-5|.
CASSYTPRETQYF
TGCGCCAGCAGCTATACACCGAGAGAGACCCAGTACTTC
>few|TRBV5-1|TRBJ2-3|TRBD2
CASSSGTLQADTQYF
TGCGCCAGCAGCAGCGGGACCTTACAAGCAGATACGCAGTATTTT
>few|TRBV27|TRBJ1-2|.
CASTSSTNYGYTF
TGTGCCAGCACGTCCTCAACTAACTATGGCTACACCTTC
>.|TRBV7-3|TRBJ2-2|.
CASSIRVTGELFF
TGTGCCAGCAGCATCCGGGTAACCGGGGAGCTGTTTTTT
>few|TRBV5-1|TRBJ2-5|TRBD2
CASSLGASGRAEETQYF
TGCGCCAGCAGCTTAGGGGCTAGCGGGAGAGCCGAAGAGACCCAGTACTTC
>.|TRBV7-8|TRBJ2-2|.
CASSLAGEGTGELFF
TGTGCCAGCAGCTTAGCGGGAGAAGGGACCGGGGAGCTGTTTTTT
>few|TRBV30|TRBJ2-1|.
CAWGGDTHNEQFF
TGTGCCTGGGGAGGGGACACCCACAATGAGCAGTTCTTC
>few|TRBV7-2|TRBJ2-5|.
CASSPRVQETQYF
TGTGCCAGCAGCCCCAGGGTACAGGAGACCCAGTACTTC
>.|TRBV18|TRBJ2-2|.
CASSPQETGELFF
TGTGCCAGCTCCCCGCAGGAGACCGGGGAGCTGTTTTTT
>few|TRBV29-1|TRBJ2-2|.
CSVGVTTNTGELFF
TGCAGCGTTGGGGTCACAACGAACACCGGGGAGCTGTTTTTT
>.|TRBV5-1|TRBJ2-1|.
CATTAGSNNGNEQFF
TGCGCCACCACCGCGGGCAGCAACAATGGGAATGAGCAGTTCTTC
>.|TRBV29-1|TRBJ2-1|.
CSGAGSYNEQFF
TGCAGCGGTGCGGGTTCTTACAATGAGCAGTTCTTC
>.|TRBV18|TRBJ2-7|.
CASSLARANEQYF
TGTGCCAGCTCACTAGCGCGGGCGAACGAGCAGTACTTC
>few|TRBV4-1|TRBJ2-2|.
CASMGNSRTGELFF
TGCGCCAGCATGGGTAACAGCCGAACCGGGGAGCTGTTTTTT
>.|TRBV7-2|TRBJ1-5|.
CASSPRGLSNQPQHF
TGTGCCAGCAGCCCAAGAGGGCTAAGCAATCAGCCCCAGCATTTT
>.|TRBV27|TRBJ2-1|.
CASSPRFSSNEQFF
TGTGCCAGCAGTCCCCGTTTCTCCAGCAATGAGCAGTTCTTC
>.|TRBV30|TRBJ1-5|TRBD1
CAWSQGGDQPQHF
TGTGCCTGGAGCCAGGGGGGGGATCAGCCCCAGCATTTT
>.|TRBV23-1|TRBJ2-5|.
CASSQGVRGRETQYF
TGCGCCAGCAGTCAAGGCGTTAGGGGCCGTGAGACCCAGTACTTC
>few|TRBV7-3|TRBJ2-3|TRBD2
CASSVSTLAASTDTQYF
TGTGCCAGCAGCGTTTCCACCCTAGCGGCCAGCACAGATACGCAGTATTTT
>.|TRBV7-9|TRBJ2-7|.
CASSLEGRFSEQYF
TGTGCCAGCAGCTTAGAGGGCAGGTTCTCCGAGCAGTACTTC
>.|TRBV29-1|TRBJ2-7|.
CSVEGPKGGEQYF
TGCAGCGTTGAAGGTCCCAAAGGTGGCGAGCAGTACTTC
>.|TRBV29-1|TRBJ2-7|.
CSVGFGQGYEQYF
TGCAGCGTTGGATTTGGGCAGGGCTACGAGCAGTACTTC
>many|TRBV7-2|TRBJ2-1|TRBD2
CASRKGGGTSRALFF
TGTGCCAGCAGAAAAGGAGGGGGGACTAGCAGAGCGTTGTTCTTC
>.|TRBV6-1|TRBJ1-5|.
CASSDPYTGRPLSSQPQHF
TGTGCCAGCAGTGACCCCTACACGGGCAGGCCCCTAAGTAGTCAGCCCCAGCATTTT
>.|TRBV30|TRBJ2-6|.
CAWRVGLSGANVLTF
TGTGCCTGGAGGGTCGGCCTCTCCGGGGCCAACGTCCTGACTTTC
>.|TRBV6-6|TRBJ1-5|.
CASSSDGYNQPQHF
TGTGCCAGCAGCTCCGACGGATACAATCAGCCCCAGCATTTT